A selection of T cell receptor beta chains follows, all from one sample in a study of CD4 T cells in relation to SARS-CoV-2 and coronaviruses. Clones were sequenced by immunoSEQ multiplex PCR, and TCRdb holds only the in-frame ones, with some missing. The sample consists of 37,000 or so clones, over 75% of them appearing once. Sequenced sample: memory CD4+ T cells from PBMCs. These receptors originate from an adult with COVID-19. Both conserved end residues are part of each CDR3. The D gene is left open where the match is weak. Clone sizes are given selectively: once, few, many, or a class where the clone is expanded.

V gene,clone size,J gene,D gene,CDR3 DNA,CDR3 protein
TRBV1,.,TRBJ2-1,.,TGCACCAGCAGCCAAGAATATTCCACCGGGACTAGCGGACCAAGCTCCTACAATGAGCAGTTCTTC,CTSSQEYSTGTSGPSSYNEQFF
TRBV5-1,.,TRBJ1-2,.,TGCGCCAGCAGCTCGCCGGGGCCCGCCCCATACTATGGCTACACCTTC,CASSSPGPAPYYGYTF
TRBV4-1,.,TRBJ2-1,TRBD2,TGCGCCAGCAGCCAAAGCCGAGCGGGAGGGGAGTTCTTC,CASSQSRAGGEFF
TRBV27,.,TRBJ2-7,TRBD2,TGTGCCAGCAGTGGGACTAGCGGGACGGCAAGCTCCTACGAGCAGTACTTC,CASSGTSGTASSYEQYF
TRBV14,.,TRBJ1-4,.,TGTGCCAGCAGCCAAGATTGGGGCGAAAAACTGTTTTTT,CASSQDWGEKLFF
TRBV30,once,TRBJ2-1,.,TGTGCCTGGAGTGATTACCCCGCGTCCGATGAGCAGTTCTTC,CAWSDYPASDEQFF
TRBV20-1,.,TRBJ2-3,.,TGCAGTGCTCCAACGACAGATACGCAGTATTTT,CSAPTTDTQYF
TRBV28,.,TRBJ2-1,TRBD1,TGTGCCAGCAGTTCCCGGACAGGGGTGGTAGAGCAGTTCTTC,CASSSRTGVVEQFF
TRBV6-6,.,TRBJ2-7,TRBD2,TGTGCCAGCAGTCCTATGGGGCGGGTTAGCGGGAGGGCCCTGGGTGGGAGGATCTACGAGCAGTACTTC,CASSPMGRVSGRALGGRIYEQYF
TRBV5-1,once,TRBJ2-7,.,TGCGCCAGCAACGCTGGTAGCTCCTACGAGCAGTACTTC,CASNAGSSYEQYF
TRBV7-9,few,TRBJ2-2,.,TGTGCCAGCAGCTTAGGGCGGATCGGGGACACCGGGGAGCTGTTTTTT,CASSLGRIGDTGELFF
TRBV19,.,TRBJ1-5,.,TGTGCCAGTAGTATCTTTACAGGTAATCAGCCCCAGCATTTT,CASSIFTGNQPQHF
TRBV28,.,TRBJ1-2,.,TGTGCCAGCAGTTACAGGGCGGGCGGCTACACCTTC,CASSYRAGGYTF
TRBV5-1,.,TRBJ2-5,.,TGCGCCAGCACCACAGGCACCTGGACGGGGGCCTCGGCCCAGTACTTC,CASTTGTWTGASAQYF
TRBV5-1,.,TRBJ2-7,TRBD1,TGCGCCAGCAGGGTTGGACAGGCAGGCTACGAGCAGTACTTC,CASRVGQAGYEQYF
TRBV10-3,.,TRBJ2-7,TRBD2,TGTGCCATCAGTGAGTCGGGGACTAGCGGAAAGTACGAGCAGTACTTC,CAISESGTSGKYEQYF
TRBV9,.,TRBJ1-5,TRBD1,TGTGCCAGCAGCGCGGACAGGGGGGATCAGCCCCAGCATTTT,CASSADRGDQPQHF
TRBV30,.,TRBJ1-1,.,TGTGCCTGGGGACGGGGCGCTGAAGCTTTCTTT,CAWGRGAEAFF
TRBV28,.,TRBJ1-5,.,TGTGCCAGCAGTTTCAGCAATCAGCCCCAGCATTTT,CASSFSNQPQHF
TRBV5-4,.,TRBJ2-3,.,TGTGCCAGCAGCCAGGGACTCCCCGCGGGGGATACGCAGTATTTT,CASSQGLPAGDTQYF
TRBV28,.,TRBJ2-7,.,TGTGCCAGCAGTTTATTTATCGTCGCCGCGCGGTGCGAGCAGTACTTC,CASSLFIVAARCEQYF
TRBV5-5,.,TRBJ2-2,TRBD2,TGTGCCAGCAGTCAGGGTAGCGGGAGATATAACGGGGAGCTGTTTTTT,CASSQGSGRYNGELFF
TRBV30,.,TRBJ2-7,.,TGTGCCTGGAGTGTTAGTTACGAGCAGTACTTC,CAWSVSYEQYF
TRBV14,once,TRBJ2-1,.,TGTGCCAGCAGCCAAGTCTATGAGCAGTTCTTC,CASSQVYEQFF
TRBV5-1,once,TRBJ1-1,.,TGCGCCAGCAGCTTGGAAGGATGGGAAGCTTTCTTT,CASSLEGWEAFF
TRBV28,.,TRBJ2-1,TRBD1,TGTGCCAGCAGTTCCCTCCTCCGGGACAGAGCCTACAATGAGCAGTTCTTC,CASSSLLRDRAYNEQFF
TRBV19,.,TRBJ1-5,.,TGTGCCAGTAGTAATACAGGGCGTCAGCCCCAGCATTTT,CASSNTGRQPQHF
TRBV5-1,.,TRBJ2-3,TRBD2,TGCGCCAGCAGCTTTGCGGGAGGCGATACGCAGTATTTT,CASSFAGGDTQYF
TRBV24-1,.,TRBJ2-5,.,TGTGCCACCAGTGATGTGAAAGAGACCCAGTACTTC,CATSDVKETQYF
TRBV4-1,.,TRBJ2-3,.,TGCGCCACCTCTTTGGACAGCTCCACAGATACGCAGTATTTT,CATSLDSSTDTQYF
TRBV5-1,.,TRBJ1-1,.,TGCGCCAGCAGCTTAACGCCACAGGCCTTCAACACTGAAGCTTTCTTT,CASSLTPQAFNTEAFF
TRBV11-2,once,TRBJ2-7,TRBD2,TGTGCCAGCAGCTGGGGGTGGGGCGGGAGGTCCTACGAGCAGTACTTC,CASSWGWGGRSYEQYF
TRBV10-2,.,TRBJ2-7,TRBD2,TGCGCCAGCAGTTCGCCTAGCGGGAGGTACGAGCAGTACTTC,CASSSPSGRYEQYF
TRBV29-1,.,TRBJ2-1,TRBD1,TGCAGCGTTGATTCAGGGGGCACCTACAATGAGCAGTTCTTC,CSVDSGGTYNEQFF
TRBV9,.,TRBJ2-3,TRBD1,TGTGCCAGCAGCGTGGGGCAGGGGGCGGCGGCGCAGTATTTT,CASSVGQGAAAQYF
TRBV5-4,.,TRBJ2-2,.,TGTGCCAGCAGCTTGGCGGTAGGGGATAACACCGGGGAGCTGTTTTTT,CASSLAVGDNTGELFF
TRBV6-5,once,TRBJ1-2,.,TGTGCCAGCACCCTAGGAGGCTATGGCTACACCTTC,CASTLGGYGYTF
TRBV6-2/TRBV6-3,.,TRBJ2-1,TRBD2,TGTGCCAGCAGTTTATTTAGCGGGACCTACAATGAGCAGTTCTTC,CASSLFSGTYNEQFF
TRBV6-4,.,TRBJ1-1,.,TGTGCCAGCAGTGTTGAGACAGGCAATAAAGCTTTCTTT,CASSVETGNKAFF
TRBV15,.,TRBJ2-2,TRBD1,TGTGCCACCAGCGGCGACAGGGGTTTTGGGACCGGGGAGCTGTTTTTT,CATSGDRGFGTGELFF
TRBV19,.,TRBJ2-7,TRBD1,TGTGCCAGTAGTAGAGGGACAGACCTTTTCTACGAGCAGTACTTC,CASSRGTDLFYEQYF
TRBV27,.,TRBJ2-7,.,TGTGCCAGCAGTTCTCCGACAGGCAAATACAACGAGCAGTACTTC,CASSSPTGKYNEQYF
TRBV4-1,.,TRBJ1-1,.,TGCGCCAGCAGCCAAGATGTTTCGTGGGATAGGGCTGAAGCTTTCTTT,CASSQDVSWDRAEAFF
TRBV28,.,TRBJ2-3,.,TGTGCCAGCGCACTAGGAAATTCAGATACGCAGTATTTT,CASALGNSDTQYF
TRBV7-2,.,TRBJ2-7,.,TGTGCCAGCAGCTATAAGAGCGACGTGGGGGCCTACGAGCAGTACTTC,CASSYKSDVGAYEQYF
TRBV5-1,.,TRBJ2-1,TRBD2,TGCGCCAGCAGCATGGGACTAGCGGGAGCTAGGGAGCAGTTCTTC,CASSMGLAGAREQFF
TRBV21-1,.,TRBJ1-6,.,TGTGCCCCTGGGGGGGGATGCTCCATTTGGCGCAATTCACCCCTCCACTTT,CAPGGGCSIWRNSPLHF
TRBV28,.,TRBJ1-5,.,TGTGCCAGCAGTCTCCACCCTTTAGGACCTTATAGCAATCAGCCCCAGCATTTT,CASSLHPLGPYSNQPQHF
TRBV9,.,TRBJ1-6,.,TGTGCCAGCAGCGTAGGGAGGACAGTGACCAATTCACCCCTCCACTTT,CASSVGRTVTNSPLHF
TRBV10-3,.,TRBJ2-7,.,TGTGCCATCAGTGAACCCAACAAGGGGGACTACGAGCAGTACTTC,CAISEPNKGDYEQYF
TRBV19,once,TRBJ2-1,TRBD1,TGTGCCAGTAACCCACAGGGGAATCCCTACAATGAGCAGTTCTTC,CASNPQGNPYNEQFF
TRBV6-1,.,TRBJ2-7,.,TGTGCCAGCAATGAAATCATCAGGAGCTCCTACGAGCAGTACTTC,CASNEIIRSSYEQYF
TRBV19,.,TRBJ1-5,TRBD1,TGTGCCAGTAGTGACAGGGGGAACGACGGCAATCAGCCCCAGCATTTT,CASSDRGNDGNQPQHF